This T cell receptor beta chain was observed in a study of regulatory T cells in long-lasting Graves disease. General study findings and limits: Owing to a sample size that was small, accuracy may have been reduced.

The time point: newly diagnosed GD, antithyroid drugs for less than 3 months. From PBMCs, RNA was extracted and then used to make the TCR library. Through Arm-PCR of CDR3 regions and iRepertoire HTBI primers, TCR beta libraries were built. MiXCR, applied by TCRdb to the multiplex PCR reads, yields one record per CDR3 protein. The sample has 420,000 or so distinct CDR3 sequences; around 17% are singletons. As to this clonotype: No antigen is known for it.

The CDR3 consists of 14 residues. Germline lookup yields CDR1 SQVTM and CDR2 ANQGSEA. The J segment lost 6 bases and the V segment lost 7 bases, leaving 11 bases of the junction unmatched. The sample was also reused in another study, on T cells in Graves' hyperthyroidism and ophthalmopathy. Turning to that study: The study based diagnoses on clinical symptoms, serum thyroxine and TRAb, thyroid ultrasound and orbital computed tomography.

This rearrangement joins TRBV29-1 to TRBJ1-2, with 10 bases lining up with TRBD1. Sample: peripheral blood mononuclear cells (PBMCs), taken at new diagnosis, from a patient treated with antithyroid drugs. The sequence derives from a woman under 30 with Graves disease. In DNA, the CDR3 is TGCAGCGCCTTAAGACAGGGGGCGGGGGATGGCTACACCTTC. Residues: CSALRQGAGDGYTF.